Below are 7 T cell receptor beta chains sequenced from a single sample in a study of blood T cell repertoires in COVID-19. Profiling relied on immunoSEQ multiplex PCR, and the TCRdb table lists in-frame clones only, not all of them. The sample has 250,000 to 300,000 clones; around 80% are singletons. Sequenced: peripheral blood. All receptors come from a man in his fifties or sixties with acute or convalescent COVID-19.

The chain combines TRBV27 with TRBJ1-6; possible D gene TRBD1, 5 bases. The CDR3 sequence is 15 residues long. Deletions cut 8 bases from V and 9 bases from J, with 20 bases between. CDR1 and CDR2 (germline): MNHEY, SMNVEV (reference sequence). This CDR3 reads CASVPRGGTRSPLHF. CDR3 nucleotides: TGTGCCAGCGTCCCTCGGGGGGGGACCCGTTCACCCCTCCACTTT.

The rearrangement links TRBV7-9 to TRBJ1-6; D unresolved. Per germline, CDR1 SEHNR and CDR2 FQNEAQ (reference sequence). Between the trimmed V and J ends, which lost 3 bases and 4 bases, there was a span of 10 bases. The CDR3 runs to 15 residues. The CDR3 here is CASSFTSGYNSPLHF. DNA of the CDR3: TGTGCCAGCAGCTTCACCAGCGGTTATAATTCACCCCTCCACTTT.

This clone was observed a handful of times. In DNA form, the CDR3 reads TGTGCCAGCAGTCGAGATTCTCCTCGATTCGGGTCACCCCTCCACTTT. It is translated as CASSRDSPRFGSPLHF. This chain joins TRBV6-6 and TRBJ1-6; D is undetermined. Trimming took 5 bases from V and 10 from J, leaving 21 bases between them. This CDR3 is 16 amino acids long. Germline V gives CDR1 MNHNY, CDR2 SVGAGI (reference sequence).

This clone was seen just once. The chain links TRBV4-2 to TRBJ1-5; 7 nucleotides match TRBD1. The ends lost 1 base at V and 6 bases at J; junction bases unmatched: 6. This CDR3 region has 15 residues. Germline assignment: CDR1 LGHNA and CDR2 YNFKEQ. This CDR3 reads CASSQVAAGGQPQHF. The DNA for the CDR3 is TGTGCCAGCAGCCAAGTTGCGGCAGGGGGTCAGCCCCAGCATTTT.

The CDR3 nucleotides read TGTGCCAGCAGCTCGAGGACAGGGGGGCGCACCGGGGAGCTGTTTTTT. It encodes CASSSRTGGRTGELFF. The chain joins TRBV7-3 to TRBJ2-2; 10 nucleotides agree with TRBD1. Germline V gene data show CDR1 as SGHTA and CDR2 as FQGTGA. The CDR3 loop spans 16 amino acids. V was clipped by 4 bases and J by 4 bases; unmatched bases: 6.

V gene TRBV2 combines with J gene TRBJ1-2, with 8 bases identical to TRBD1. The CDR3 totals 14 residues. Germline V lookup: CDR1 SNHLY, CDR2 FYNNEI. J gave up 7 bases and V 7 bases, and 11 bases lay outside the gene matches. CDR3 in amino acids: CASKMRQGASGYTF. DNA of the CDR3: TGTGCCAGCAAAATGCGCCAGGGGGCAAGTGGCTACACCTTC.

The V call is TRBV14, the J call TRBJ1-5; D is undetermined. The ends were cut back, 1 base at V and 7 bases at J, with 5 bases in the middle. Germline V gives CDR1 SGHDN, CDR2 FVKESK. The CDR3 loop spans 12 amino acids. CDR3 coding DNA: TGTGCCAGCAGCCAAGGGGCCCAGCCCCAGCATTTT. It codes for CASSQGAQPQHF.